The T cell receptor beta chain under discussion was sequenced for a study of regulatory T cells in long-lasting Graves disease. Investigators prepared the TCR beta libraries by applying iRepertoire HTBI primers and Arm-PCR of CDR3 regions. Using its own MiXCR run on the multiplex PCR reads, TCRdb lists one record per CDR3 protein. The sample contains about 350,000 distinct CDR3 sequences, around 15% of which appear only once. V dropped 1 base and J dropped 7; count of bases not matched to a gene: 7. CDR1 and CDR2 (germline): DFQATT, SNEGSKA (reference sequence). This CDR3 is built from 16 residues. Overall study results and limits: Graves' patients with persistent disease showed TCR diversity lower than patients newly diagnosed.

Time point specified: newly diagnosed GD, antithyroid drugs for less than 3 months. The TCR library was prepared using RNA isolated from PBMCs. Many counts were recorded for this clonotype. Its antigen is as yet unknown. The same sample was also studied in work on T cells in Graves' hyperthyroidism and ophthalmopathy. That work contributes: TCR CDR3 regions were first amplified by RT-PCR with HTBI primers.

The source of this sequence is a woman younger than 30 with Graves disease. Specimen: peripheral blood mononuclear cells (PBMCs), collected at new diagnosis, from a patient treated with antithyroid drugs. The chain employs TRBV20-1 and TRBJ2-7, with 16 bases fitting TRBD2. The CDR3 DNA sequence: TGCAGTGCTAGAGCAACCGGGACTAGCGGGAGGGTTGAGCAGTACTTC. Translation gives CSARATGTSGRVEQYF.